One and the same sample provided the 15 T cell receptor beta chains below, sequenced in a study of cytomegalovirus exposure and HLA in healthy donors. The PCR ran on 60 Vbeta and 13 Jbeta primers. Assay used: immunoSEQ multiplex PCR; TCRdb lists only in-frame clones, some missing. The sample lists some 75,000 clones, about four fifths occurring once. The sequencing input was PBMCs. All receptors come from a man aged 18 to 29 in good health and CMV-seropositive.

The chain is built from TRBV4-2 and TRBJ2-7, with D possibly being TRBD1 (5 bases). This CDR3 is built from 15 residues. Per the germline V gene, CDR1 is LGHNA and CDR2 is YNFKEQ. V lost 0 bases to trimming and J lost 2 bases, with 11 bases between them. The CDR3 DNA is TGTGCCAGCAGCCAAGAGTCAAGGGGCCCCTACGAGCAGTACTTC. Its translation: CASSQESRGPYEQYF.

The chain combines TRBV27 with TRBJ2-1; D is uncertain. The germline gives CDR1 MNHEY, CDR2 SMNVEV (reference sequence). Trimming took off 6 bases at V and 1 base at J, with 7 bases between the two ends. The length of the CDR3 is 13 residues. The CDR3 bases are TGTGCCAGCAGGCGAGGTTCCTACAATGAGCAGTTCTTC. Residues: CASRRGSYNEQFF.

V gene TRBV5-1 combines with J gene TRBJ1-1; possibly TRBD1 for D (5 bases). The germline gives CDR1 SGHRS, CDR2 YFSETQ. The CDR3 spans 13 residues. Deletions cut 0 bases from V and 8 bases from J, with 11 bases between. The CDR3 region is CASSLAERQEAFF. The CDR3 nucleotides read TGCGCCAGCAGCTTGGCCGAAAGACAGGAAGCTTTCTTT.

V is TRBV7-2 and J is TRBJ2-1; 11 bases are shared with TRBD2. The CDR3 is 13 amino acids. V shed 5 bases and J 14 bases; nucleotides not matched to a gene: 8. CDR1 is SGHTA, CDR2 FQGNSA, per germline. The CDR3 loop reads CASSPQLAGAKFF. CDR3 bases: TGTGCCAGCAGCCCCCAACTAGCGGGAGCGAAGTTCTTC.

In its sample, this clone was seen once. This CDR3 reads CASSRQGADTEAFF. The CDR3 DNA reads TGTGCCAGCTCGCGACAGGGGGCCGACACTGAAGCTTTCTTT. The genes are TRBV18 and TRBJ1-1; TRBD1 matches at 10 bases. J lost 3 bases, V lost 6 bases, and 4 bases had no gene match. The germline V gene has CDR1 KGHSH and CDR2 LQKENI. This CDR3 is built from 14 residues. The full variable domain, completed using reference TRBV18 and TRBJ1-1, is NAGVMQNPRHLVRRRGQEARLRCSPMKGHSHVYWYRQLPEEGLKFMVYLQKENIIDESGMPKERFSAEFPKEGPSILRIQQVVRGDSAAYFCASSRQGADTEAFFGQGTRLTVV.

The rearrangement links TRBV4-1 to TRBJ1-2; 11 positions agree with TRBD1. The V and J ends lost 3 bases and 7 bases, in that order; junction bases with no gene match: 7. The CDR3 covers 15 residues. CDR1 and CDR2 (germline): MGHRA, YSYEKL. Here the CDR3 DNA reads TGCGCCAGCAGCCAGCTCTTTGGGACAGGGGGTGGCTACACCTTC. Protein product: CASSQLFGTGGGYTF.

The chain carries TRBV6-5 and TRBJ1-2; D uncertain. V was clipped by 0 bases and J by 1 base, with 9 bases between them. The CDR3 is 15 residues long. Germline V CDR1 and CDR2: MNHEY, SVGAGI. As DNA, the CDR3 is TGTGCCAGCAGTTACTCGTTACTCTTTAACTATGGCTACACCTTC. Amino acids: CASSYSLLFNYGYTF.

The CDR3 DNA follows: TGTGCCAGCAATCCGACAGGGTTCTACGAGCAGTACTTC. Translation gives CASNPTGFYEQYF. V and J are TRBV2 and TRBJ2-7; 7 bases align to TRBD1. The V and J ends lost 7 bases and 3 bases, in that order; junction bases with no gene match: 6. Germline V gene lookup returns CDR1 SNHLY and CDR2 FYNNEI. The CDR3 sequence is 13 residues long.

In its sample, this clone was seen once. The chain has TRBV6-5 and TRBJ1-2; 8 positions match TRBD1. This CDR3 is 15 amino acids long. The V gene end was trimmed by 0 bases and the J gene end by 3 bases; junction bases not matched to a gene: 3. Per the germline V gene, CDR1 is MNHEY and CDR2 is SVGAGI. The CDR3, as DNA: TGTGCCAGCAGTTACTCGCAGGGGGCGGACTATGGCTACACCTTC. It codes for CASSYSQGADYGYTF.

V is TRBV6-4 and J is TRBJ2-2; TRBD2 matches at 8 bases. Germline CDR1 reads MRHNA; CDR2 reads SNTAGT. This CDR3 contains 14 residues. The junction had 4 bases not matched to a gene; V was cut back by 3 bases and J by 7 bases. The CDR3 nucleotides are TGTGCCAGCAGTGAAGCCGGGACTAGCGGGGAGCTGTTTTTT. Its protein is CASSEAGTSGELFF.

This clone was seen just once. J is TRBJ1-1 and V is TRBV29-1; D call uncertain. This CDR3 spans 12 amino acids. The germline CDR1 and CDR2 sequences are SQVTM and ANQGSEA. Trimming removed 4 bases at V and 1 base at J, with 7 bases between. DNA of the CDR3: TGCAGCGTTGTCGCCGGGAACACTGAAGCTTTCTTT. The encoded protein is CSVVAGNTEAFF.

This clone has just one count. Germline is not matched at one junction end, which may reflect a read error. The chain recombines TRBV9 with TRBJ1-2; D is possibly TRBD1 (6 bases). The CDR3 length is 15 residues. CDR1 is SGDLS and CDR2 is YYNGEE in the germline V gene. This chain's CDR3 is CAGSEGGNMFVLYTF. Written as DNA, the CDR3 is TGTGCCGGCAGCGAGGGGGGGAACATGTTCGTGCTCTACACCTTC.

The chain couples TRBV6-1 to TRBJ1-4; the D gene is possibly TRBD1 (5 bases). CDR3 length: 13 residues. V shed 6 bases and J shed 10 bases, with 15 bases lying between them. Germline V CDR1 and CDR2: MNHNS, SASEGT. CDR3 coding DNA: TGTGCCAGCAGGGAGGGACCTTCGGGAAAACTGTTTTTT. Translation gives CASREGPSGKLFF.

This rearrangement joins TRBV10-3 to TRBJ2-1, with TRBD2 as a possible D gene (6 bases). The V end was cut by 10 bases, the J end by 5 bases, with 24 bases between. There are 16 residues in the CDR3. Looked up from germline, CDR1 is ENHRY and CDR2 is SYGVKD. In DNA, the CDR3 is TGTGCCACCGATCTCGGTAGGCGGGACGTCCACAATGAGCAGTTCTTC. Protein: CATDLGRRDVHNEQFF.

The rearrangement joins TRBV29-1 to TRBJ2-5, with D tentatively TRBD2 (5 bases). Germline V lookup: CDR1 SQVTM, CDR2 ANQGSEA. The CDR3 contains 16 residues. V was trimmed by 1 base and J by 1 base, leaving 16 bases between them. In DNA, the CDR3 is TGCAGCGTTGAAGGTCTAGCCGAGGTTGCCCAAGAGACCCAGTACTTC. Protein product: CSVEGLAEVAQETQYF.